This T cell receptor beta chain is from a study of blood T cell repertoires in COVID-19. In the study overall: The origin of the acute and convalescent COVID-19 samples was the United States, Italy and Spain. From T cells, B-cell-depleted T cells, or PBMCs came the material, which was cDNA or gDNA.

The CDR3 is 15 amino acids. The germline CDR1 and CDR2 sequences are SEHNR and FQNEAQ (reference sequence). V was clipped by 4 bases and J by 1 base, with 13 bases between them. In the source study's methods: Researchers report that nucleated cell counts were estimated from reference gene primer amplification. TCRdb keeps only in-frame clones here, not all; method: immunoSEQ multiplex PCR. The DNA gave D and trimming, while V, J and clone size come from that table. The sample lists 200,000 to 250,000 clones; roughly four fifths were seen once. The chain recombines TRBV7-9 with TRBJ2-5, with D possibly matching TRBD1 (5 bases). The sample was peripheral blood. This receptor was taken from a man aged 25-40 years who had recovered from COVID-19. CDR3 nucleotides: TGTGCCAGCAGCTCCCCAGACAGTGGCCAAGAGACCCAGTACTTC. Protein: CASSSPDSGQETQYF.